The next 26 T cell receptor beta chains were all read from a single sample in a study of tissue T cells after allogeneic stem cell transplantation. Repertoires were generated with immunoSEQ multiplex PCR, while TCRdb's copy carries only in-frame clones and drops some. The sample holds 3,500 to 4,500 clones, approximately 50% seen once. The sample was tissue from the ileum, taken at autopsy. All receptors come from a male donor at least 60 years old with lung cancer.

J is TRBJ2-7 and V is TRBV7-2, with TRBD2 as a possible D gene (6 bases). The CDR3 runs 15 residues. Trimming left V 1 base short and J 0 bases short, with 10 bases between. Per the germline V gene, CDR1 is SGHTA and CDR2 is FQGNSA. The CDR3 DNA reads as TGTGCCAGCAGCTTAGTATCGGGGGACTCCTACGAGCAGTACTTC. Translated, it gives CASSLVSGDSYEQYF.

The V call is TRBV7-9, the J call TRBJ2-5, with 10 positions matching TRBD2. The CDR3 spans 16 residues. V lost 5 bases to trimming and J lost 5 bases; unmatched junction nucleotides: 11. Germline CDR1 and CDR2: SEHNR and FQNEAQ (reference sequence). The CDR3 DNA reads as TGTGCCAGCAGCCCCCGGAGGGCTAGCGGGAGCGAGACCCAGTACTTC. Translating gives CASSPRRASGSETQYF.

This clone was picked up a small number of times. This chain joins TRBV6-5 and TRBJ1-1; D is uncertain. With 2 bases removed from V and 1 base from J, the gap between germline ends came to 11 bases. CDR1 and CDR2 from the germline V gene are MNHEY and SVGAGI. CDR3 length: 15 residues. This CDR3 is CASSYTRRGNTEAFF. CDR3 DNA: TGTGCCAGCAGTTACACCCGACGGGGGAACACTGAAGCTTTCTTT.

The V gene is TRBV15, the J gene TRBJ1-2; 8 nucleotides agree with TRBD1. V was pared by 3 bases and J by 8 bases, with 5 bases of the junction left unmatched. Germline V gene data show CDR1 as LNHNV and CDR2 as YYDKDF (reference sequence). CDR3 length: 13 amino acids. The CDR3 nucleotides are TGTGCCACCAGCAGTCGACAGGGGTCGGGCTACACCTTC. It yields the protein CATSSRQGSGYTF.

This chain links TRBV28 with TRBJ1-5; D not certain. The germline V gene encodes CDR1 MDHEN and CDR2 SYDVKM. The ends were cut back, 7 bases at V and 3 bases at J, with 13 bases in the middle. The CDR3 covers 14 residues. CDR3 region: CASIMRQLNQPQHF. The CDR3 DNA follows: TGTGCCAGCATCATGCGGCAGCTCAATCAGCCCCAGCATTTT.

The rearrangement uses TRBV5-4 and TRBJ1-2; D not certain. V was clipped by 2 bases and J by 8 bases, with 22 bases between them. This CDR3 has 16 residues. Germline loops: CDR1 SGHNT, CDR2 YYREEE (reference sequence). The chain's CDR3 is CASSLPLPGPMGGYTF. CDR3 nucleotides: TGTGCCAGCAGCTTACCCCTCCCGGGCCCTATGGGGGGCTACACCTTC.

The CDR3 DNA follows: TGTGCCACCAGTGACGGACCCACCGGGGAGCTGTTTTTT. It is translated as CATSDGPTGELFF. The rearrangement links TRBV24-1 to TRBJ2-2, with no clear D. The CDR3 loop spans 13 amino acids. Germline CDR1 reads KGHDR; CDR2 reads SFDVKD. V gave up 4 bases and J gave up 4 bases, with 6 bases separating them.

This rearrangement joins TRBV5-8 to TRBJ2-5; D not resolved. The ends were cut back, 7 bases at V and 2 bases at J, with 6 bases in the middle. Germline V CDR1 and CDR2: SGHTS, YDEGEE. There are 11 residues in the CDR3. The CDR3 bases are TGTGCCAGCTTCAGACAAGAGACCCAGTACTTC. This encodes CASFRQETQYF. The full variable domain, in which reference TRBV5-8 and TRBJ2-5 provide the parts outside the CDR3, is EAGVTQSPTHLIKTRGQQATLRCSPISGHTSVYWYQQALGLGLQFLLWYDEGEERNRGNFPPRFSGRQFPNYSSELNVNALELEDSALYLCASFRQETQYFGPGTRLLVL.

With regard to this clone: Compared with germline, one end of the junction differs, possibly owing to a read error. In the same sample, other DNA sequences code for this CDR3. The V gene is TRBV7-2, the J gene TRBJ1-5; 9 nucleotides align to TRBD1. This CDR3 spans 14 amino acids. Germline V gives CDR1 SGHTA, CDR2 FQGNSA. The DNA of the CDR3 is TGTGCCAGCAGCTTACTCGGACAGGGGCAGCCCCAGCACTTT. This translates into CASSLLGQGQPQHF.

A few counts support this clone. The CDR3 bases are TGTGCCACCCTTAGGTTGGAGGGCAACAATCAGCCCCAGCATTTT. Protein sequence: CATLRLEGNNQPQHF. The rearrangement uses TRBV6-1 and TRBJ1-5; no definite D call. Between the trimmed V and J ends, which lost 10 bases and 3 bases, there was a span of 19 bases. Looked up from germline, CDR1 is MNHNS and CDR2 is SASEGT. This CDR3 spans 15 amino acids.

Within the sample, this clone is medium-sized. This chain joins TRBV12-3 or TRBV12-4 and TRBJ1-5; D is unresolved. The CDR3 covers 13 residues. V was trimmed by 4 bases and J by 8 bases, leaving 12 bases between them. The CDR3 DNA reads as TGTGCCAGCAGTTACCTCCCGACGGAGCCCCAGCATTTT. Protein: CASSYLPTEPQHF.

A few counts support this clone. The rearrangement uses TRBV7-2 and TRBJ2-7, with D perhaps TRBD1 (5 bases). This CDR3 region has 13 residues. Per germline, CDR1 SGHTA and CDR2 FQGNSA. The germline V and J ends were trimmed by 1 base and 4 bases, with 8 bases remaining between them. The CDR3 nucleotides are TGTGCCAGCAGCTTAGGCAGGGAATACGAGCAGTACTTC. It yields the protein CASSLGREYEQYF.

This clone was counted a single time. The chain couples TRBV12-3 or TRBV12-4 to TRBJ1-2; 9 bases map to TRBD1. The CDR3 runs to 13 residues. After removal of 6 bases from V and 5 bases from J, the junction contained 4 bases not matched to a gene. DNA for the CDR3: TGTGCCAGCAGCCGGACAGGGGATTATGGCTACACCTTC. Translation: CASSRTGDYGYTF.

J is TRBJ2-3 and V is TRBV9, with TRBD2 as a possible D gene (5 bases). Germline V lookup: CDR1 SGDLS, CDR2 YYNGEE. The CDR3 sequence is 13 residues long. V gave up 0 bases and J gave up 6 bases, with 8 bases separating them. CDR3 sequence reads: CASSVESGDTQYF. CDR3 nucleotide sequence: TGTGCCAGCAGCGTAGAATCGGGGGATACGCAGTATTTT.

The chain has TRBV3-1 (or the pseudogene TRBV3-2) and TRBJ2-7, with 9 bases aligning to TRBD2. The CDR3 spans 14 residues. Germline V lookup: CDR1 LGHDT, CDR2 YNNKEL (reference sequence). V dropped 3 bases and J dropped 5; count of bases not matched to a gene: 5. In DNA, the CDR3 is TGTGCCAGCAGCCAGGGCGGGGGGGCCGACGAGCAGTACTTC. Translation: CASSQGGGADEQYF.

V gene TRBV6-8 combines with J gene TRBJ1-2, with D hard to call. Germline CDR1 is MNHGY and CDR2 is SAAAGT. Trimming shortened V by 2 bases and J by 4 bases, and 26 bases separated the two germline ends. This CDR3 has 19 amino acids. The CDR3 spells CASSYPPRSDQYPLYGYTF. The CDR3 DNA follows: TGTGCCAGCAGTTACCCCCCCCGATCCGACCAGTATCCTCTCTATGGCTACACCTTC.

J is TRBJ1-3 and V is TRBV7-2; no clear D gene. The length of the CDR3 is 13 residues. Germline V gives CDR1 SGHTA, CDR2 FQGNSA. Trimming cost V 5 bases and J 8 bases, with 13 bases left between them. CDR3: CASSPSEVHTIYF. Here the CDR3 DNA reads TGTGCCAGCAGCCCCTCGGAGGTCCACACCATATATTTT.

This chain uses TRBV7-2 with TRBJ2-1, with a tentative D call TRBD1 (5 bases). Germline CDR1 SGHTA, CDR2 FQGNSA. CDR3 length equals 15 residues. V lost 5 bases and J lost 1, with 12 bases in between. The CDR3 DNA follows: TGTGCCAGCAGCCCTAGACAGAAATCCTACAATGAGCAGTTCTTC. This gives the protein CASSPRQKSYNEQFF.

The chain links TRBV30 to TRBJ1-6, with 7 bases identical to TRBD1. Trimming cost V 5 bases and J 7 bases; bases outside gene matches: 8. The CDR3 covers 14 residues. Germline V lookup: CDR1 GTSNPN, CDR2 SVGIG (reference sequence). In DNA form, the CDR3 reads TGTGCCTGGGGTGGGCAGGGGGAGAATTCACCCCTCCACTTT. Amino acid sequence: CAWGGQGENSPLHF.

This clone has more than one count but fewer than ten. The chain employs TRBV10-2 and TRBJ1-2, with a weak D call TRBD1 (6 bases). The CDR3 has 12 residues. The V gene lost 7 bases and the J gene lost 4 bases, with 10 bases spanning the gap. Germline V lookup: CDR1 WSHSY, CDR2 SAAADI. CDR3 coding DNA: TGCGCCAGCATGACGGACAGCTATGGCTACACCTTC. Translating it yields CASMTDSYGYTF.

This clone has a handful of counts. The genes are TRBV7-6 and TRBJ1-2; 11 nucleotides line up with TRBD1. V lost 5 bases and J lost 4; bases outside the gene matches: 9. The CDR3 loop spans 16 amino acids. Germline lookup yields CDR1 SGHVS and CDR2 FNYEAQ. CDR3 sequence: CASSPGQGAGSYGYTF. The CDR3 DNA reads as TGTGCCAGCAGCCCCGGACAGGGGGCGGGTAGCTATGGCTACACCTTC.

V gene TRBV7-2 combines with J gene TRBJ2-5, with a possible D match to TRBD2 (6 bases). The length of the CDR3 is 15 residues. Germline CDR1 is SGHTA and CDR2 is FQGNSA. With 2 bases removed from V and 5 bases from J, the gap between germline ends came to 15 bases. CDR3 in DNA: TGTGCCAGCAGCTTACCTGCGGGGATAGGGGAGACCCAGTACTTC. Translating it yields CASSLPAGIGETQYF. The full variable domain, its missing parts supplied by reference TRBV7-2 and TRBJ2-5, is GAGVSQSPSNKVTEKGKDVELRCDPISGHTALYWYRQSLGQGLEFLIYFQGNSAPDKSGLPSDRFSAERTGGSVSTLTIQRTQQEDSAVYLCASSLPAGIGETQYFGPGTRLLVL.

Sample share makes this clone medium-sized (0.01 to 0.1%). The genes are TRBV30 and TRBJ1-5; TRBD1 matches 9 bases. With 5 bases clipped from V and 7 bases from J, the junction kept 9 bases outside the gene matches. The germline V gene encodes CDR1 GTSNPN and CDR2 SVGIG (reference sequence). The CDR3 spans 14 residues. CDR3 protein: CAWGGTGGGQPQHF. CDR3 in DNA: TGTGCCTGGGGGGGAACAGGGGGCGGACAGCCCCAGCATTTT.

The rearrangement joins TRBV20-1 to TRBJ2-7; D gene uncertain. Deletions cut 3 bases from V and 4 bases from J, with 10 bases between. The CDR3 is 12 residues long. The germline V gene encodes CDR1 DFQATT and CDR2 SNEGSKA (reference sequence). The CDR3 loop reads CSASDQLYEQYF. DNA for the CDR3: TGCAGTGCTAGTGACCAGCTATACGAGCAGTACTTC.

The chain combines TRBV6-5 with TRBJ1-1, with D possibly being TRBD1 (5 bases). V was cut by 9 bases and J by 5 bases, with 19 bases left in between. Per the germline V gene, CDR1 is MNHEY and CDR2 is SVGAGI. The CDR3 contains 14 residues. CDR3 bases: TGTGCCAGGAGCGGGACTTCTCAAGGGACTGAAGCTTTCTTT. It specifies CARSGTSQGTEAFF.

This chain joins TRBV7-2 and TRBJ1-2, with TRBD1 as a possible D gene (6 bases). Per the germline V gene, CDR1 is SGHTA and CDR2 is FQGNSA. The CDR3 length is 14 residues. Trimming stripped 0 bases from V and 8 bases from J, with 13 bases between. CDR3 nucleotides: TGTGCCAGCAGCTTAGCGATCGGGGGCTTAGGCTACACCTTC. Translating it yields CASSLAIGGLGYTF.